The 13 T cell receptor beta chains presented below share a single source sample, sequenced in a study of blood T cell repertoires in COVID-19. Generated by immunoSEQ multiplex PCR, the TCRdb table keeps only in-frame clones and is missing some. The sample includes about 200,000 clones, 80% to 90% of them seen just once. Sequencing input: PBMCs or T cells enriched from blood (not recorded which). The source of these receptors is a middle-aged man who had recovered from COVID-19.

This chain links TRBV7-9 with TRBJ1-4; 11 bases match TRBD1. Trimming cost V 2 bases and J 7 bases; bases outside gene matches: 3. This CDR3 has 15 residues. Looked up from germline, CDR1 is SEHNR and CDR2 is FQNEAQ (reference sequence). The DNA for the CDR3 is TGTGCCAGCAGCTTACGGACAGGGGGCAGTGAAAAACTGTTTTTT. Translation: CASSLRTGGSEKLFF.

The table lists this clone with a few counts. The chain couples TRBV19 to TRBJ1-3; 9 nucleotides line up with TRBD1. CDR1 is LNHDA, CDR2 SQIVND, per germline (reference sequence). The CDR3 loop spans 14 amino acids. V was clipped by 11 bases and J by 1 base; unmatched bases: 6. The CDR3 spells CAVEQGASGNTIYF. The CDR3, as DNA: TGTGCCGTCGAACAGGGGGCATCTGGAAACACCATATATTTT.

This chain joins TRBV19 and TRBJ2-7; 11 positions match TRBD2. V shed 6 bases, J shed 7 bases, and the junction held 11 bases outside the gene matches. CDR3 length equals 15 residues. Germline V gives CDR1 LNHDA, CDR2 SQIVND (reference sequence). The chain's CDR3 is CASSQPGLAVFEQYF. The CDR3 DNA is TGTGCCAGTAGCCAACCGGGACTAGCGGTTTTTGAGCAGTACTTC.

This chain uses TRBV9 with TRBJ2-1, with 8 bases fitting TRBD2. The CDR3 is 16 amino acids. Trimming removed 4 bases from V and 9 bases from J; junction bases left unmatched: 15. The V gene's germline CDR1 is SGDLS and CDR2 YYNGEE. DNA for the CDR3: TGTGCCAGCAGCCCCCAACCGGGACTAGTAATAGGTGAGCAGTTCTTC. This translates into CASSPQPGLVIGEQFF.

The CDR3 spells CASSYGTVPSYEQYF. The DNA for the CDR3 is TGTGCCAGCAGCTACGGGACAGTACCTTCCTACGAGCAGTACTTC. The rearrangement links TRBV7-9 to TRBJ2-7; 7 nucleotides match TRBD1. Germline-derived CDR1 and CDR2 are SEHNR and FQNEAQ (reference sequence). Trimming took 4 bases from V and 1 from J; bases not matched to a gene: 7. This CDR3 comprises 15 residues.

This clone was seen a single time. This chain links TRBV20-1 with TRBJ1-1; D not certain. Germline-derived CDR1 and CDR2 are DFQATT and SNEGSKA (reference sequence). This CDR3 is built from 14 residues. Trimming shortened V by 3 bases and J by 0 bases, and 11 bases separated the two germline ends. The CDR3 region is CSASRGPVNTEAFF. CDR3 nucleotides: TGCAGTGCTAGTCGCGGGCCAGTGAACACTGAAGCTTTCTTT.

The V and J genes are TRBV3-1 (or the pseudogene TRBV3-2) and TRBJ2-5; TRBD2 aligns across 12 bases. This CDR3 region has 16 residues. CDR1 LGHDT and CDR2 YNNKEL come from the germline V gene (reference sequence). The J segment lost 5 bases and the V segment lost 2 bases, leaving 6 bases of the junction unmatched. The CDR3 loop is CASSQTSGGMGETQYF. CDR3 sequence (DNA): TGTGCCAGCAGCCAAACTAGCGGGGGGATGGGGGAGACCCAGTACTTC.

The chain links TRBV6-2 or TRBV6-3 to TRBJ1-1; D is uncertain. The CDR3 is made up of 13 amino acids. The V end was cut by 5 bases, the J end by 1 base, with 8 bases between. Germline values: CDR1 MNHEY, CDR2 SVGEGT. The CDR3 here is CASSLAKNTEAFF. DNA of the CDR3: TGTGCCAGCAGTCTAGCCAAGAACACTGAAGCTTTCTTT.

The CDR3, as DNA: TGTGCCAGCAGTTACGGGACAAGGGACCATTACAATGAGCAGTTCTTC. Translation: CASSYGTRDHYNEQFF. V gene TRBV6-2 or TRBV6-3 combines with J gene TRBJ2-1; maybe TRBD1 (6 bases). The germline CDR1 and CDR2 sequences are MNHEY and SVGEGT. The CDR3 contains 16 residues. Trimming stripped 2 bases from V and 4 bases from J, with 15 bases between.

The chain joins TRBV19 to TRBJ2-7; 8 nucleotides line up with TRBD2. This CDR3 region has 17 residues. Germline V CDR1 and CDR2: LNHDA, SQIVND (reference sequence). Trimming cost V 6 bases and J 3 bases; bases outside gene matches: 16. CDR3 loop: CASRPVLAGIRNYEQYV. As DNA, the CDR3 is TGTGCCAGTAGACCCGTTCTAGCGGGTATAAGAAACTACGAGCAGTACGTC.

Concerning this clone itself: A single base separates this from a much larger clone, so it may be a read error. The identical CDR3 is also encoded by other nucleotide sequences in the sample. The chain links TRBV6-5 to TRBJ1-1; tentatively, D is TRBD1 (6 bases). The V end lost 6 bases, the J end lost 1 base, and 9 bases lay between the germline ends. Germline V CDR1 and CDR2: MNHEY, SVGAGI. The CDR3 is 13 residues long. The CDR3 bases are TGTGCCAGCAGCCTACAGGGGAACACTGAAGCTTTCTTT. Its translation: CASSLQGNTEAFF.

The chain couples TRBV4-2 to TRBJ2-7; TRBD1 might be the D (6 bases). Deletions cut 3 bases from V and 0 bases from J, with 12 bases between. The CDR3 sequence is 15 residues long. The germline V gene encodes CDR1 LGHNA and CDR2 YNFKEQ. The CDR3 spells CASSQDRYSSYEQYV. CDR3 sequence (DNA): TGTGCCAGCAGCCAGGACAGATATAGCTCCTACGAGCAGTACGTC.

The chain uses TRBV4-1 and TRBJ2-3; TRBD1 matches 7 bases. The CDR3 sequence is 15 residues long. With V trimmed by 3 bases and J by 2 bases, 5 bases remained unmatched. Germline V gene lookup returns CDR1 MGHRA and CDR2 YSYEKL. CDR3 region: CASSHPDRDTDTQYF. As DNA, the CDR3 is TGCGCCAGCAGCCACCCCGACAGGGACACAGATACGCAGTATTTT.